These T cell receptor beta chains were read from a single sample in a study of cytomegalovirus exposure and HLA in healthy donors. Repertoires were generated with immunoSEQ multiplex PCR, while TCRdb's copy carries only in-frame clones and drops some. The profile shows some 140,000 clones, over 75% of them singletons. Sequenced material: PBMCs. The source of these receptors is a middle-aged woman in good health and CMV-seropositive. Both conserved end residues are part of each CDR3. The D gene is left open where the match is weak. Expanded clones are given a class, and other clones once, few, many or no size at all.

j_call,clone_size,v_call,d_call,cdr3_aa,cdr3_nt
TRBJ2-5,.,TRBV7-6,.,CASTLGTSQQETQYF,TGTGCCAGCACCTTGGGGACAAGCCAGCAAGAGACCCAGTACTTC
TRBJ1-2,few,TRBV5-6,.,CASSFREVGYTF,TGTGCCAGCAGCTTTAGGGAGGTTGGCTACACCTTC
TRBJ2-1,.,TRBV7-9,TRBD2,CASSDRTSGRTIKNEQFF,TGTGCCAGCAGCGATCGGACTAGCGGGAGAACGATTAAGAATGAGCAGTTCTTC
TRBJ1-1,.,TRBV9,.,CASSVSTGQNTEAFF,TGTGCCAGCAGCGTATCGACAGGCCAGAACACTGAAGCTTTCTTT
TRBJ1-5,.,TRBV19,.,CASSILLRSFLGVSNQPQHF,TGTGCCAGTAGTATATTGCTGAGGAGTTTCCTCGGGGTAAGCAATCAGCCCCAGCATTTT
TRBJ1-1,.,TRBV14,.,CASSQGGGFITEAFF,TGTGCCAGCAGCCAAGGAGGGGGTTTTATAACTGAAGCTTTCTTT
TRBJ2-5,.,TRBV30,TRBD1,CAWSRDRGPETQYF,TGTGCCTGGAGTCGGGACAGGGGGCCGGAGACCCAGTACTTC
TRBJ2-7,.,TRBV15,.,CATSIERGPAYEQYF,TGTGCCACCAGCATAGAACGCGGGCCGGCCTACGAGCAGTACTTC
TRBJ2-2,.,TRBV9,.,CASSVGDSVGELFF,TGTGCCAGCAGCGTCGGGGATAGCGTCGGGGAGCTGTTTTTT
TRBJ2-7,.,TRBV7-8,.,CASCRAGSYEQYF,TGTGCCAGCTGTAGGGCAGGGTCCTACGAGCAGTACTTC
TRBJ1-4,.,TRBV14,TRBD1,CASSHPGQAIEKLFF,TGTGCCAGCAGCCACCCGGGACAGGCAATTGAAAAACTGTTTTTT
TRBJ2-3,.,TRBV2,TRBD2,CASSDPSGRTDTQYF,TGTGCCAGCAGCGATCCTAGCGGGAGGACAGATACGCAGTATTTT
TRBJ1-5,.,TRBV2,.,CASRAPGNSNQPQHF,TGTGCCAGCAGGGCGCCGGGAAATAGCAATCAGCCCCAGCATTTT
TRBJ1-4,.,TRBV28,TRBD1,CASSTYRGLFGKLFF,TGTGCCAGCAGTACTTACAGGGGGCTGTTCGGAAAACTGTTTTTT
TRBJ1-1,.,TRBV5-1,TRBD1,CASSETRGQVLNTEAFF,TGCGCCAGCAGCGAGACCCGGGGACAGGTATTGAACACTGAAGCTTTCTTT
TRBJ2-5,.,TRBV4-1,.,CASSQGERETQYF,TGCGCCAGCAGCCAAGGTGAGCGGGAGACCCAGTACTTC
TRBJ2-7,.,TRBV11-3,TRBD2,CASSRGGEQYF,TGTGCCAGCAGCCGGGGGGGGGAGCAGTACTTC
TRBJ2-1,.,TRBV14,TRBD2,CASSQARGISDEQFF,TGTGCCAGCAGCCAAGCGCGGGGGATTAGCGATGAGCAGTTCTTC
TRBJ2-7,.,TRBV5-5,.,CASSLVSTGIPYEQYF,TGTGCCAGCAGCTTGGTCAGTACGGGAATACCCTACGAGCAGTACTTC
TRBJ1-3,many,TRBV29-1,TRBD1,CSVTTGGIGGNTIYF,TGCAGCGTGACAACAGGGGGTATTGGCGGAAACACCATATATTTT
TRBJ2-3,.,TRBV28,TRBD2,CASSLNPSGRDTQYF,TGTGCCAGCAGTTTAAATCCTAGCGGGAGAGATACGCAGTATTTT
TRBJ2-6,.,TRBV9,.,CASSVVSVSGANVLTF,TGTGCCAGCAGCGTAGTCTCAGTATCTGGGGCCAACGTCCTGACTTTC
TRBJ2-2,.,TRBV6-6,.,CASSSPVRELFF,TGTGCCAGCAGTTCCCCGGTGAGGGAGCTGTTTTTT
TRBJ2-5,few,TRBV7-6,.,CASSLTRETQYF,TGTGCCAGCAGCCTCACACGAGAGACCCAGTACTTC
TRBJ2-6,.,TRBV7-9,.,CASSLLAGTGANVLTF,TGTGCCAGCAGCTTACTTGCGGGGACCGGGGCCAACGTCCTGACTTTC
TRBJ2-1,few,TRBV2,TRBD2,CASNPGLRAQREARYGQFF,TGTGCCAGCAATCCGGGACTCCGAGCACAGCGGGAAGCGAGGTACGGCCAGTTCTTC
TRBJ2-7,.,TRBV16,TRBD2,CASSKRLAGGPGHEQYF,TGTGCCAGCAGCAAGAGACTAGCGGGAGGGCCTGGGCACGAGCAGTACTTC
TRBJ2-1,.,TRBV30,.,CAWRVPGSDNEQFF,TGTGCCTGGAGGGTCCCGGGGAGCGACAATGAGCAGTTCTTC
TRBJ2-1,.,TRBV5-6,.,CASSLVQKQFF,TGTGCCAGCAGCTTGGTGCAGAAGCAGTTCTTC
TRBJ2-7,.,TRBV7-8,TRBD1,CASSQSGTGPYEQYF,TGTGCCAGCAGCCAGTCCGGGACAGGGCCCTACGAGCAGTACTTC
TRBJ2-1,.,TRBV7-9,.,CASSPGEYSHNEQFF,TGTGCCAGCAGCCCCGGGGAGTACTCCCACAATGAGCAGTTCTTC
TRBJ2-1,few,TRBV30,TRBD2,CAWRAPSGGFSYNEQFF,TGTGCCTGGAGAGCGCCTAGCGGCGGGTTCTCCTACAATGAGCAGTTCTTC
TRBJ2-7,.,TRBV10-2,TRBD1,CASWVGQGYEQYF,TGCGCCAGCTGGGTGGGACAGGGTTACGAGCAGTACTTC
TRBJ2-7,few,TRBV7-2,TRBD2,CASSFWPGGEGRDEQYF,TGTGCCAGCAGCTTTTGGCCCGGGGGGGAGGGCCGGGACGAGCAGTACTTC
TRBJ2-7,few,TRBV6-1,TRBD1,CASSGDRGFSYEQYF,TGTGCCAGCAGTGGGGACAGGGGGTTTTCCTACGAGCAGTACTTC
TRBJ2-5,.,TRBV19,TRBD2,CASRSPKAGGARETQYF,TGTGCTAGTAGATCCCCTAAAGCGGGAGGAGCCCGAGAGACCCAGTACTTC
TRBJ2-3,.,TRBV4-1,TRBD2,CASSPLQGGSTDTQYF,TGCGCCAGCAGCCCCCTCCAGGGAGGGAGCACAGATACGCAGTATTTT
TRBJ1-2,once,TRBV27,TRBD1,CASTPGGQRLNYGYTF,TGTGCCAGCACCCCTGGGGGACAGAGGCTCAACTATGGCTACACCTTC
TRBJ1-2,.,TRBV10-2,.,CASSEFAGKDGYTF,TGCGCCAGCAGTGAGTTCGCAGGGAAGGACGGCTACACCTTC
TRBJ2-1,.,TRBV15,TRBD1,CATSSGTGSSYNEQFF,TGTGCCACCAGCAGTGGGACAGGGAGCTCCTACAATGAGCAGTTCTTC
TRBJ2-1,.,TRBV6-4,TRBD2,CASSDEAGVSQFF,TGTGCCAGCAGTGACGAAGCGGGAGTCTCTCAGTTCTTC
TRBJ2-7,.,TRBV2,.,CASREMISYEQYF,TGTGCCAGCAGAGAGATGATCTCCTACGAGCAGTACTTC
TRBJ2-7,.,TRBV7-9,.,CASSPRHQSSYEQYF,TGTGCCAGCAGCCCCCGACACCAGAGCTCCTACGAGCAGTACTTC
TRBJ2-7,once,TRBV11-1,TRBD2,CASSEGREDEQYF,TGTGCCAGCTCAGAAGGGCGGGAGGACGAGCAGTACTTC
TRBJ2-3,.,TRBV11-2,TRBD1,CASSLAQGASTDTQYF,TGTGCCAGCAGCTTAGCCCAGGGGGCTAGTACAGATACGCAGTATTTT
TRBJ2-1,.,TRBV5-1,TRBD2,CASSLLIAGGRDEQFF,TGCGCCAGCAGCTTATTAATAGCGGGAGGACGGGATGAGCAGTTCTTC
TRBJ2-3,.,TRBV11-3,.,CASSSRLEDTQYF,TGTGCCAGCAGCTCTCGACTAGAAGATACGCAGTATTTT
TRBJ2-7,.,TRBV5-1,.,CASSPSDALLIYEQYF,TGCGCCAGCAGCCCGTCGGATGCACTACTGATCTACGAGCAGTACTTC
TRBJ2-7,.,TRBV11-2,.,CASSLIAASNYEQYF,TGTGCCAGCAGCTTAATCGCGGCTAGTAACTACGAGCAGTACTTC
TRBJ2-7,.,TRBV5-1,.,CASSGTGAPGEQYF,TGCGCCAGCAGCGGAACTGGGGCTCCTGGGGAGCAGTACTTC
TRBJ2-3,once,TRBV2,.,CASSEFGTDTQYF,TGTGCCAGCAGTGAATTCGGCACAGATACGCAGTATTTT
TRBJ2-7,.,TRBV19,.,CASSPGSYEQYF,TGTGCCAGTAGTCCCGGGAGCTACGAGCAGTACTTC